The entry that follows covers one TCR beta chain sequence. The antigen is unknown. This CDR3 contains 13 residues. Deletions cut 5 bases from V and 3 bases from J, with 10 bases between. In germline, CDR1 is MNHEY, CDR2 SMNVEV (reference sequence). Data came from immunoSEQ multiplex PCR; TCRdb stores just in-frame clones and leaves some out. The sample consists of roughly 2,000,000 clones, approximately 95% of them appearing once. Cells designated naive CD8 were CD45RO-negative and were positively selected for CCR7, with terminally differentiated effector memory CD45RA+ cells excluded. The data originate from a study of shared clonotypes between healthy human individuals. Overall study context: There were three CD4 naive, three CD4 memory, two CD8 naive and one CD8 memory plates per donor. Study results and limitations: The study generally estimated greater richness for naive than memory subsets.

The clonotype comes from a man aged 18 to 29 in good health. The chain recombines TRBV27 with TRBJ1-1; D not resolved. The sample was naive CD8+ T cells sorted from blood. This CDR3 is CASSGGFDTEAFF. CDR3 coding DNA: TGTGCCAGCAGTGGAGGGTTCGACACTGAAGCTTTCTTT.